The 12 T cell receptor beta chains in this list originate from one sample, sequenced in a study of PD-L1 blockade in urothelial cancer. Assay: immunoSEQ multiplex PCR; the TCRdb copy retains only in-frame clones and omits some. The sample carries about 52,000 clones, roughly 80% recorded once. The sample here was PBMCs, taken around atezolizumab (anti-PD-L1) treatment. The receptor source for this set is a man aged 65-85 years with urothelial cancer.

This clone was detected only a few times. This rearrangement joins TRBV11-2 to TRBJ2-5; D might be TRBD1 (5 bases). Germline V gene lookup returns CDR1 SGHAT and CDR2 FQNNGV. The V gene lost 6 bases and the J gene lost 5 bases, with 19 bases spanning the gap. The CDR3 spans 15 residues. Written as DNA, the CDR3 is TGTGCCAGCAGTTGGGGCAGTGGAACGTCGGAGACCCAGTACTTC. As protein: CASSWGSGTSETQYF. Full variable domain (remainder filled in from reference TRBV11-2 and TRBJ2-5): EAGVAQSPRYKIIEKRQSVAFWCNPISGHATLYWYQQILGQGPKLLIQFQNNGVVDDSQLPKDRFSAERLKGVDSTLKIQPAKLEDSAVYLCASSWGSGTSETQYFGPGTRLLVL.

This chain joins TRBV5-4 and TRBJ1-2; 7 nucleotides line up with TRBD1. CDR1 is SGHNT and CDR2 is YYREEE in the germline V gene (reference sequence). V lost 4 bases and J lost 3; bases outside the gene matches: 12. The CDR3 is made up of 16 amino acids. The CDR3 here is CASSVSGTVIYYGYTF. The DNA for the CDR3 is TGTGCCAGCAGCGTTTCCGGGACAGTCATCTACTATGGCTACACCTTC.

This clone was counted at least ten times. The rearrangement joins TRBV11-3 to TRBJ2-1, with D perhaps matching TRBD1 (6 bases). Between the trimmed V and J ends, which lost 5 bases and 3 bases, there was a span of 14 bases. CDR1 and CDR2 from the germline V gene are SGHNT and YENEEA. The CDR3 sequence is 15 residues long. The CDR3: CASSPPRTVYNEQFF. The CDR3 region has the DNA TGTGCCAGCAGCCCCCCCCGGACAGTCTACAATGAGCAGTTCTTC. Based on the CDR3 plus reference TRBV11-3 and TRBJ2-1, the full variable domain is EAGVVQSPRYKIIEKKQPVAFWCNPISGHNTLYWYLQNLGQGPELLIRYENEEAVDDSQLPKDRFSAERLKGVDSTLKIQPAELGDSAVYLCASSPPRTVYNEQFFGPGTRLTVL.

The rearrangement links TRBV7-9 to TRBJ2-5; D gene ambiguous. V was cut by 2 bases and J by 5 bases, with 9 bases left in between. CDR3 length equals 13 residues. Germline loops: CDR1 SEHNR, CDR2 FQNEAQ (reference sequence). The CDR3: CASSLNQWETQYF. DNA for the CDR3: TGTGCCAGCAGCTTAAATCAGTGGGAGACCCAGTACTTC.

This clone appeared a few times. The rearrangement uses TRBV7-9 and TRBJ1-1, with no clear D. The germline V and J ends were trimmed by 1 base and 6 bases, with 12 bases remaining between them. Germline V gene data show CDR1 as SEHNR and CDR2 as FQNEAQ (reference sequence). There are 14 residues in the CDR3. CDR3 residues: CASSLGGGRAEAFF. The DNA of the CDR3 is TGTGCCAGCAGCTTAGGGGGAGGGAGGGCTGAAGCTTTCTTT. Full variable domain (outside the CDR3, taken from reference TRBV7-9 and TRBJ1-1): DTGVSQNPRHKITKRGQNVTFRCDPISEHNRLYWYRQTLGQGPEFLTYFQNEAQLEKSRLLSDRFSAERPKGSFSTLEIQRTEQGDSAMYLCASSLGGGRAEAFFGQGTRLTVV.

The rearrangement uses TRBV11-3 and TRBJ2-1; 7 nucleotides match TRBD1. The V gene's germline CDR1 is SGHNT and CDR2 YENEEA. CDR3 length: 17 amino acids. J was trimmed by 1 base and V by 7 bases; bases with no gene match: 13. The CDR3 DNA reads as TGTGCCAGCACCGGCGAGACCCGGGACAGATCCTACAATGAGCAGTTCTTC. This encodes CASTGETRDRSYNEQFF.

This clone is labeled as medium-sized. This chain joins TRBV6-5 and TRBJ1-5, with unresolved D. Germline CDR1 is MNHEY and CDR2 is SVGAGI. This CDR3 comprises 13 residues. V was shortened by 5 bases and J by 4 bases, with 9 bases between the two germline ends. CDR3 sequence (DNA): TGTGCCAGCAGTCGGGGATTGAATCAGCCCCAGCATTTT. Translated, it gives CASSRGLNQPQHF.

The CDR3 DNA reads TGTGCCAGCAGCGTAAGGACAGGGGGCGAGTTGGGTCCTGGCACAGATACGCAGTATTTT. This codes for CASSVRTGGELGPGTDTQYF. The chain has TRBV9 and TRBJ2-3; TRBD1 matches at 11 bases. V lost 1 base to trimming and J lost 1 base; unmatched junction nucleotides: 14. The CDR3 consists of 20 residues. Germline assignment: CDR1 SGDLS and CDR2 YYNGEE.

The chain has TRBV21-1 and TRBJ1-1; TRBD1 was called by the table and not checked on the DNA. TRBV21-1 is a known pseudogene. The CDR3 is made up of 13 amino acids. The CDR3 DNA is TGTGCCGTATGCAGGGTACGGAACACTGAAGCTTTCTTT. Amino acid sequence: CAVCRVRNTEAFF.

The chain combines TRBV9 with TRBJ2-1; 7 nucleotides match TRBD1. Unmatched junction bases numbered 4, after V lost 0 bases and J lost 4 bases. The CDR3 runs to 15 residues. The V gene's germline CDR1 is SGDLS and CDR2 YYNGEE. CDR3 protein: CASSVGDSLYNEQFF. The CDR3 nucleotides are TGTGCCAGCAGCGTAGGGGACAGCCTTTACAATGAGCAGTTCTTC. Drawing the rest from reference TRBV9 and TRBJ2-1, the complete variable domain is DSGVTQTPKHLITATGQRVTLRCSPRSGDLSVYWYQQSLDQGLQFLIQYYNGEERAKGNILERFSAQQFPDLHSELNLSSLELGDSALYFCASSVGDSLYNEQFFGPGTRLTVL.

The rearrangement joins TRBV27 to TRBJ2-7; D may be TRBD2 (6 bases). The CDR3 has 13 amino acids. Trimming left V 5 bases short and J 7 bases short, with 15 bases between. Germline V CDR1 and CDR2: MNHEY, SMNVEV (reference sequence). CDR3 in DNA: TGTGCCAGCAGTACTCCGGCAGGGAGGGAGCAGTACTTC. As protein: CASSTPAGREQYF.

In this sample, this clone turned up a few times. The chain employs TRBV25-1 and TRBJ2-1; 11 bases match TRBD2. This CDR3 is built from 14 residues. CDR1 MGHDK and CDR2 SYGVNS come from the germline V gene. The ends lost 6 bases at V and 7 bases at J; junction bases unmatched: 5. The DNA for the CDR3 is TGTGCCAGCAGAGTAGCGGGGGGGCGTAATGAGCAGTTCTTC. Amino acid sequence: CASRVAGGRNEQFF.